This entry concerns a single TCR beta chain. The sample originates from a study of blood T cell repertoires in COVID-19. For the study at large: Acute-phase and convalescent COVID-19 samples originated in the United States, Italy and Spain. PBMCs, B-cell-depleted T cells, or T cells were the source of the cDNA or gDNA that made up the material.

In the original processing: Reference gene primer amplification in the assay estimated nucleated cell counts. Clones were read by immunoSEQ multiplex PCR, and TCRdb kept only the in-frame ones, dropping some. From that table come the V and J calls and clone size; the DNA was used to work out D and trimming. Among under 300,000 clones listed, 80% to 90% were seen once. In germline, CDR1 is LNHDA, CDR2 SQIVND (reference sequence). This CDR3 contains 15 residues. V was clipped by 3 bases and J by 0 bases, with 12 bases between them. This sequence was found in a woman aged 50 to 60 who had recovered from COVID-19. The sample consisted of peripheral blood. This sequence joins TRBV19 and TRBJ2-7, with D possibly being TRBD2 (6 bases). The CDR3 nucleotides are TGTGCCAGTAGTATGGAGGGGCGAAGCTCCTACGAGCAGTACTTC. Protein sequence: CASSMEGRSSYEQYF.